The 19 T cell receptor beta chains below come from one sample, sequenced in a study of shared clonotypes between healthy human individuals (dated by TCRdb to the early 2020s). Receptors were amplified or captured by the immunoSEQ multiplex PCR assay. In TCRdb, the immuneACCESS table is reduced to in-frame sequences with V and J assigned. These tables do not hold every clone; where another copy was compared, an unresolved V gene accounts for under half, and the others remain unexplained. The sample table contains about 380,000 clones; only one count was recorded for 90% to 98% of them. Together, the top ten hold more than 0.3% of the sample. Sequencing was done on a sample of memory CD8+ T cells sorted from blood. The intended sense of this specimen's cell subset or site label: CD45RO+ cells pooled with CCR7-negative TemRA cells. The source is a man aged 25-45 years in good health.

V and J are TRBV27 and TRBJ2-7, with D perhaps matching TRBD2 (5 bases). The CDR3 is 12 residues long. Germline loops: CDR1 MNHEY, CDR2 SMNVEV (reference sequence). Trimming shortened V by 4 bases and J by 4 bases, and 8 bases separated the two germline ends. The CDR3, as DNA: TGTGCCAGCAGTTCCTGGACTTACGAGCAGTACTTC. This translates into CASSSWTYEQYF.

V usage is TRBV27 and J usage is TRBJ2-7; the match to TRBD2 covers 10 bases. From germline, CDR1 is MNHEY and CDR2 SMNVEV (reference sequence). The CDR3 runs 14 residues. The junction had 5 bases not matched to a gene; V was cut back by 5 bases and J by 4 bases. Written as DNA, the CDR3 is TGTGCCAGCAGTCAGCGGGAGGGCCCTTACGAGCAGTACTTC. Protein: CASSQREGPYEQYF.

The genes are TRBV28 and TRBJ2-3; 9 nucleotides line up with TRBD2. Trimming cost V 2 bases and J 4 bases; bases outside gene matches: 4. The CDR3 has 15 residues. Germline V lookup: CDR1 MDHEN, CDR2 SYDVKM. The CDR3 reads CASSLGGRAADTQYF. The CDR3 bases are TGTGCCAGCAGTTTAGGCGGGAGGGCCGCAGATACGCAGTATTTT.

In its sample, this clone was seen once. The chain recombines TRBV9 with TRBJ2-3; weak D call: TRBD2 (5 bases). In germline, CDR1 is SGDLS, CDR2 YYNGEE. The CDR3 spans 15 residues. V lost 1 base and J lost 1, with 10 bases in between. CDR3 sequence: CASSVQTRGTDTQYF. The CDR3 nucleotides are TGTGCCAGCAGCGTACAAACTAGGGGCACAGATACGCAGTATTTT.

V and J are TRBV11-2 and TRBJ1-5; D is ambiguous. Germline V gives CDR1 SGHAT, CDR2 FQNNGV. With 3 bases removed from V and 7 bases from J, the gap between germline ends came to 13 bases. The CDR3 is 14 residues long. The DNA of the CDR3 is TGTGCCAGCAGCTTCAGCAATGGGGAACAGCCCCAGCATTTT. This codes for CASSFSNGEQPQHF. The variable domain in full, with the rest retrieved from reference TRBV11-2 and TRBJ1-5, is EAGVAQSPRYKIIEKRQSVAFWCNPISGHATLYWYQQILGQGPKLLIQFQNNGVVDDSQLPKDRFSAERLKGVDSTLKIQPAKLEDSAVYLCASSFSNGEQPQHFGDGTRLSIL.

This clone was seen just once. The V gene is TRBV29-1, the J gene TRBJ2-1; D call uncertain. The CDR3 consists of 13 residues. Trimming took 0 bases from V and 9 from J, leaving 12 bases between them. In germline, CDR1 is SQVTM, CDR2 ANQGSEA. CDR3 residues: CSVEDRRRSEQFF. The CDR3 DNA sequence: TGCAGCGTTGAAGATCGAAGGCGCAGTGAGCAGTTCTTC.

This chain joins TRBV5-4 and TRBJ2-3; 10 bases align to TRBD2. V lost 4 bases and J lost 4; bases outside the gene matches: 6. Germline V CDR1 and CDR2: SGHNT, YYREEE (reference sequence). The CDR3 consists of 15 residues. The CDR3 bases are TGTGCCAGCAGCCCAGCTAGCGGGAGTGCAGATACGCAGTATTTT. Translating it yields CASSPASGSADTQYF.

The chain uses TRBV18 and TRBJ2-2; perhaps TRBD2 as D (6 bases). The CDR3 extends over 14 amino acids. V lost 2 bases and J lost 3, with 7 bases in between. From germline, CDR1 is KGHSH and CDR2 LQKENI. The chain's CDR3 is CASSPREDTGELFF. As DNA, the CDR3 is TGTGCCAGCTCACCAAGGGAGGACACCGGGGAGCTGTTTTTT.

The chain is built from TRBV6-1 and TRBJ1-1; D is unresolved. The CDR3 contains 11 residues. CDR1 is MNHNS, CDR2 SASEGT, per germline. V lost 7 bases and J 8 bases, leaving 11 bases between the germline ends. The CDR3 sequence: CASNRPGEAFF. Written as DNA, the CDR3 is TGTGCCAGCAATCGCCCGGGGGAAGCTTTCTTT.

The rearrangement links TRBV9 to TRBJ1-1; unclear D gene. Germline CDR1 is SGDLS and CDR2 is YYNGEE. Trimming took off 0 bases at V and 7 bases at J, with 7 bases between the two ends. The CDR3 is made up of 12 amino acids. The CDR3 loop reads CASSVVQVEAFF. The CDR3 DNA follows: TGTGCCAGCAGCGTAGTTCAGGTTGAAGCTTTCTTT.

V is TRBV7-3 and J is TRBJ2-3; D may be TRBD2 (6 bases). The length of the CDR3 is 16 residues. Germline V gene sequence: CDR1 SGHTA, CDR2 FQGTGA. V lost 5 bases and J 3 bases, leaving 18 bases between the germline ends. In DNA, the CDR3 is TGTGCCAGCAGCCCAAACGGGGGACGGCGGACAGATACGCAGTATTTT. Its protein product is CASSPNGGRRTDTQYF.

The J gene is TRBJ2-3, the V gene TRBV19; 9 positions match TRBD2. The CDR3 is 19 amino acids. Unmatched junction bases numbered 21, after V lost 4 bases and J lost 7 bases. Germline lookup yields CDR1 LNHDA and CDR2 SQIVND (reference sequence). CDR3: CASSKSTAAGGPWRYTQYF. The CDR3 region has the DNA TGTGCCAGTAGTAAATCCACCGCAGCGGGAGGACCCTGGAGGTATACGCAGTATTTT.

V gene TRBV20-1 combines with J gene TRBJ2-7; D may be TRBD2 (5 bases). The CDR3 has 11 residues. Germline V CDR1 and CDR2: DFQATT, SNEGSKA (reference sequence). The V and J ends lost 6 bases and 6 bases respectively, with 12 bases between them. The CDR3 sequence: CSAGFGGEQYF. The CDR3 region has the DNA TGCAGTGCGGGGTTCGGAGGCGAGCAGTACTTC.

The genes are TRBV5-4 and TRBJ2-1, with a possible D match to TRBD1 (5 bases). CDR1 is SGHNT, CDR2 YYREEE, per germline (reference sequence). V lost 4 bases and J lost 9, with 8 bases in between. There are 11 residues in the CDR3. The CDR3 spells CASSRGSEQFF. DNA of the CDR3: TGTGCCAGCAGCAGGGGATCTGAGCAGTTCTTC.

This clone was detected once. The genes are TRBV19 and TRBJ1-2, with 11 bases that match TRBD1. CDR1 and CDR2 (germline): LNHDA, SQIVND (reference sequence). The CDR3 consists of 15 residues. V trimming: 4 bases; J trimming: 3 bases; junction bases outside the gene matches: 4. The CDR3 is CASSTRTGGDYGYTF. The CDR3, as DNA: TGTGCCAGTAGTACCAGGACAGGGGGCGACTATGGCTACACCTTC.

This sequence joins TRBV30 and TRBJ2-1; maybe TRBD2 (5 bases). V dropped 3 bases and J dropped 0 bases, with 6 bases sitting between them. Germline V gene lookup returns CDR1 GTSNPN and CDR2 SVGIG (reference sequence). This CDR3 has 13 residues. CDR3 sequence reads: CAWRLGSYNEQFF. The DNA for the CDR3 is TGTGCCTGGAGACTAGGCTCCTACAATGAGCAGTTCTTC.

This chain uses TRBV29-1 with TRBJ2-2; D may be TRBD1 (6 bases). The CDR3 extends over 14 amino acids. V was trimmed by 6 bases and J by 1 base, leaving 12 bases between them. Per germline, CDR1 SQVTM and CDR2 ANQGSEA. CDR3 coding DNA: TGCAGCGTAAAGACAGGATTGAACACCGGGGAGCTGTTTTTT. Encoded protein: CSVKTGLNTGELFF.

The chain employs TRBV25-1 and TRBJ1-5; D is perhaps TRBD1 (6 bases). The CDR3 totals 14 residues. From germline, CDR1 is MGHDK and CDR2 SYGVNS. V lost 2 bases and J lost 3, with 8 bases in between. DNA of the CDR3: TGTGCCAGCAGTGAACCAGGGGCCAATCAGCCCCAGCATTTT. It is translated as CASSEPGANQPQHF.

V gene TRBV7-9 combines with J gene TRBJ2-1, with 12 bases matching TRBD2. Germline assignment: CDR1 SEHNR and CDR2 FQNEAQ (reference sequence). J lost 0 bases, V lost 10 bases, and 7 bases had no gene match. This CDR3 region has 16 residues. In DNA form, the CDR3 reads TGTGCCATTCGACTAGCGGGGGCGAGCTCCTACAATGAGCAGTTCTTC. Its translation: CAIRLAGASSYNEQFF. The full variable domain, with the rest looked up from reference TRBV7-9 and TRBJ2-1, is DTGVSQNPRHKITKRGQNVTFRCDPISEHNRLYWYRQTLGQGPEFLTYFQNEAQLEKSRLLSDRFSAERPKGSFSTLEIQRTEQGDSAMYLCAIRLAGASSYNEQFFGPGTRLTVL.